The rows below give T cell receptor beta chains drawn from one sample of a study of blood T cell repertoires in COVID-19. Here immunoSEQ multiplex PCR was the method, and the copy in TCRdb shows in-frame clones only, minus some. The sample includes 140,000 to 150,000 clones, 80% of them seen just once. Sequenced: peripheral blood. The receptors were gathered from a man in his 70s who had recovered from COVID-19. Each CDR3 is given with its conserved first and last residue. D genes are given only for firm matches. Rows give clone size only sometimes, using once, few, many, or a class for an expanded clone.

len: 14
j_gene: TRBJ2-7
v_gene: TRBV11-2
abundance: .
d_gene: TRBD1
CDR3aa: CASSFGQGPYEQYF
CDR3nt: TGTGCCAGCAGCTTTGGACAGGGCCCCTACGAGCAGTACTTC

len: 14
j_gene: TRBJ2-3
v_gene: TRBV21-1
abundance: .
d_gene: .
CDR3aa: CASSLRESSGTQYF
CDR3nt: TGTGCCAGCAGCTTGCGGGAGAGTTCAGGTACGCAGTATTTT

len: 14
j_gene: TRBJ2-5
v_gene: TRBV2
abundance: .
d_gene: TRBD1
CDR3aa: CASREDRGQETQYF
CDR3nt: TGTGCCAGCAGGGAGGACAGGGGACAGGAGACCCAGTACTTC

len: 16
j_gene: TRBJ2-1
v_gene: TRBV24-1
abundance: once
d_gene: .
CDR3aa: CATSDWTTPFINEQFF
CDR3nt: TGTGCCACCAGTGATTGGACTACCCCTTTTATCAATGAGCAGTTCTTC

len: 15
j_gene: TRBJ2-1
v_gene: TRBV19
abundance: .
d_gene: TRBD1
CDR3aa: CASSRRQGTYNEQFF
CDR3nt: TGTGCCAGTAGTAGACGACAGGGGACTTACAATGAGCAGTTCTTC

len: 17
j_gene: TRBJ1-5
v_gene: TRBV10-1
abundance: .
d_gene: .
CDR3aa: CAGGGIGHLHSNQPQHF
CDR3nt: TGCGCCGGGGGGGGCATCGGGCATCTCCATAGCAATCAGCCCCAGCATTTT

len: 15
j_gene: TRBJ2-1
v_gene: TRBV4-1
abundance: .
d_gene: TRBD1
CDR3aa: CASSRPGQGYNEQFF
CDR3nt: TGCGCCAGCAGCCGCCCGGGACAGGGTTACAATGAGCAGTTCTTC

len: 14
j_gene: TRBJ2-3
v_gene: TRBV18
abundance: .
d_gene: TRBD1
CDR3aa: CASSPPGQPDTQYF
CDR3nt: TGTGCCAGCTCACCACCGGGACAGCCCGATACGCAGTATTTT

len: 15
j_gene: TRBJ2-1
v_gene: TRBV11-2
abundance: once
d_gene: .
CDR3aa: CASSLARQAYNEQFF
CDR3nt: TGTGCCAGCAGTCTCGCCCGCCAGGCATACAATGAGCAGTTCTTC

len: 13
j_gene: TRBJ2-7
v_gene: TRBV2
abundance: .
d_gene: .
CDR3aa: CASSWEGAYEQYF
CDR3nt: TGTGCCAGCAGCTGGGAAGGGGCCTACGAGCAGTACTTC

len: 15
j_gene: TRBJ2-2
v_gene: TRBV28
abundance: .
d_gene: TRBD2
CDR3aa: CASRSLLSGAGELFF
CDR3nt: TGTGCCAGCAGGTCCCTCCTTAGCGGGGCCGGGGAGCTGTTTTTT

len: 15
j_gene: TRBJ1-1
v_gene: TRBV3-1/TRBV3-2
abundance: .
d_gene: .
CDR3aa: CASSLRRGSDTEAFF
CDR3nt: TGTGCCAGCAGCCTTCGGAGGGGATCTGATACTGAAGCTTTCTTT

len: 13
j_gene: TRBJ1-2
v_gene: TRBV2
abundance: many
d_gene: TRBD1
CDR3aa: CASSPLQGEGYTF
CDR3nt: TGTGCCAGCAGCCCACTACAGGGGGAAGGCTACACCTTC

len: 13
j_gene: TRBJ2-7
v_gene: TRBV6-5
abundance: .
d_gene: .
CDR3aa: CASRRDFSYEQYF
CDR3nt: TGTGCCAGCAGACGGGACTTCTCCTACGAGCAGTACTTC

len: 16
j_gene: TRBJ1-2
v_gene: TRBV18
abundance: .
d_gene: .
CDR3aa: CASSLGFGDWMRGYTF
CDR3nt: TGTGCCAGCTCACTTGGCTTCGGGGATTGGATGAGGGGCTACACCTTC

len: 13
j_gene: TRBJ2-7
v_gene: TRBV5-6
abundance: .
d_gene: TRBD1
CDR3aa: CASSGTGAYEQYF
CDR3nt: TGTGCCAGCAGCGGGACAGGGGCCTACGAGCAGTACTTC

len: 13
j_gene: TRBJ2-5
v_gene: TRBV19
abundance: .
d_gene: TRBD1
CDR3aa: CASRDDRVETQYF
CDR3nt: TGTGCCAGTAGAGACGACAGGGTAGAGACCCAGTACTTC

len: 12
j_gene: TRBJ2-7
v_gene: TRBV5-1
abundance: .
d_gene: TRBD1
CDR3aa: CASSPGQYEQYF
CDR3nt: TGCGCCAGCAGCCCGGGACAGTACGAGCAGTACTTC

len: 15
j_gene: TRBJ2-7
v_gene: TRBV6-2/TRBV6-3
abundance: .
d_gene: TRBD1
CDR3aa: CASSTKTGGAYEQYF
CDR3nt: TGTGCCAGCAGCACAAAGACAGGGGGGGCCTACGAGCAGTACTTC

len: 13
j_gene: TRBJ2-5
v_gene: TRBV5-4
abundance: few
d_gene: TRBD2
CDR3aa: CASSSGLAGPGYF
CDR3nt: TGTGCCAGCAGTTCGGGACTAGCGGGCCCCGGGTACTTC

len: 16
j_gene: TRBJ2-5
v_gene: TRBV3-1/TRBV3-2
abundance: .
d_gene: TRBD1
CDR3aa: CASSQLGQGPQETQYF
CDR3nt: TGTGCCAGCAGCCAATTGGGACAGGGACCCCAAGAGACCCAGTACTTC

len: 13
j_gene: TRBJ2-7
v_gene: TRBV12-5
abundance: few
d_gene: .
CDR3aa: CASGLTQGTGQYF
CDR3nt: TGTGCTAGTGGTTTGACTCAGGGGACCGGGCAGTACTTC

len: 16
j_gene: TRBJ2-2
v_gene: TRBV4-2
abundance: medium-sized
d_gene: TRBD2
CDR3aa: CASSQELAGAYRELFF
CDR3nt: TGTGCCAGCAGCCAAGAACTAGCGGGAGCGTACCGGGAGCTGTTTTTT

len: 13
j_gene: TRBJ2-7
v_gene: TRBV6-5
abundance: once
d_gene: .
CDR3aa: CASSYSRSYEQYF
CDR3nt: TGTGCCAGCAGTTATTCGCGAAGCTACGAGCAGTACTTC

len: 17
j_gene: TRBJ2-2
v_gene: TRBV19
abundance: .
d_gene: TRBD2
CDR3aa: CASSIAASGSYTGELFF
CDR3nt: TGTGCCAGTAGTATAGCGGCTAGCGGGAGTTACACCGGGGAGCTGTTTTTT